This TCR beta chain is from a study of T cells in Graves' hyperthyroidism and ophthalmopathy. Overall study: Upon initial diagnosis and before any treatment, peripheral blood was collected.

This clonotype was recorded a few times. V lost 2 bases and J 9 bases, leaving 11 bases between the germline ends. Germline V CDR1 and CDR2: MNHNS, SASEGT. The CDR3 has 13 amino acids. The study included ophthalmopathy patients with Clinical Activity Score at least 3, NOSPECS grade at least 4 and duration under 3 months. Exclusion of a patient resulted from uncontrolled infection, other autoimmune disease, pregnancy or lactation. TCR beta CDR3 region amplification was performed from RNA transcripts. TCR CDR3 regions were first amplified by RT-PCR with HTBI primers. TCRdb independently ran MiXCR on the multiplex PCR reads; one entry per CDR3 protein. The sample carries hundreds of thousands of distinct CDR3 sequences, less than 25% recorded once.

Sequences were obtained from blood. The chain recombines TRBV6-1 with TRBJ2-4, with D perhaps TRBD2 (6 bases). The receptor's source is a man between 25 and 39 years old with Graves' ophthalmopathy. In DNA form, the CDR3 reads TGTGCCAGCAGTGAATTCGGGGGTGGCATTCAGTACTTC. Amino acid sequence: CASSEFGGGIQYF.